This T cell receptor (beta chain) was sequenced during a study of blood T cell repertoires in COVID-19. The wider study: Samples of COVID-19 (acute and convalescent) were obtained from the United States, Italy and Spain. Sources were T cells, B-cell-depleted T cells, or PBMCs; the material itself was cDNA or gDNA.

TCRdb's copy holds only in-frame clones and misses some; the assay was immunoSEQ multiplex PCR. The sample includes some 30,000 clones, 89% seen only once; the top ten take 28%. CDR1 is SGHRS and CDR2 is YFSETQ in the germline V gene. The V end lost 0 bases, the J end lost 7 bases, and 11 bases lay between the germline ends. This CDR3 has 15 amino acids. The receptor's source is a man aged 80 or over with acute or convalescent COVID-19. The sequencing sample was made of peripheral blood. The V call is TRBV5-1, the J call TRBJ1-6, with D possibly matching TRBD1 (6 bases). CDR3 sequence (DNA): TGCGCCAGCAGCTTGGATGTAGGGGGAAATTCACCCCTCCACTTT. Translated, it gives CASSLDVGGNSPLHF.